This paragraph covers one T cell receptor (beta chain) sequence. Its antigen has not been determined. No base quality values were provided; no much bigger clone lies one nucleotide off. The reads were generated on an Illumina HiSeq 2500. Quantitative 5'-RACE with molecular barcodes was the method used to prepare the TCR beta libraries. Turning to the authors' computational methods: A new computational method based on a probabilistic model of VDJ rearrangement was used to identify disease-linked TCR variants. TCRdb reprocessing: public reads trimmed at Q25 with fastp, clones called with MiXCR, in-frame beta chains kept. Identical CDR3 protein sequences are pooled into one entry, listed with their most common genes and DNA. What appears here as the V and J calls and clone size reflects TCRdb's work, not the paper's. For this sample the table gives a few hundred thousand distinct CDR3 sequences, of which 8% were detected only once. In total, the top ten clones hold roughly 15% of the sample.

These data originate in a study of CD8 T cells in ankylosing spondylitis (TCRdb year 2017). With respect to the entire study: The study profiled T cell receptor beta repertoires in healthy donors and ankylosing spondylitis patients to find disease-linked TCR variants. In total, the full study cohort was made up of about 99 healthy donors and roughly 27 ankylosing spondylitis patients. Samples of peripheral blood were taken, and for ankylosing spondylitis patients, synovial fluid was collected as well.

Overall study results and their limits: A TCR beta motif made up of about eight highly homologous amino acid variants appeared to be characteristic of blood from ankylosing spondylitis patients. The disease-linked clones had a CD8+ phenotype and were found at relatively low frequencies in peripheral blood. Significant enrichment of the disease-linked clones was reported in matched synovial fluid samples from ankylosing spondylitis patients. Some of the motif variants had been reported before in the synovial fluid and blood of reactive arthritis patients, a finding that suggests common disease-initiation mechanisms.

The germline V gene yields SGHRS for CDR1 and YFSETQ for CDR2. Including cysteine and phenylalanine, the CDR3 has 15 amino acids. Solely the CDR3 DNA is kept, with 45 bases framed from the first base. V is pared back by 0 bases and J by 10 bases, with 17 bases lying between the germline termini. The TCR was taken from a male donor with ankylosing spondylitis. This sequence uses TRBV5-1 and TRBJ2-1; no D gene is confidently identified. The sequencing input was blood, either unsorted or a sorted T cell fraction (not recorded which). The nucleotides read TGCGCCAGCAGCTTGGAACTTACGGAACCAAGAGAGCAGTTCTTC. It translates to CASSLELTEPREQFF. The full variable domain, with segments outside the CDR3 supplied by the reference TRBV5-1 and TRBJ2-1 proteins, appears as KAGVTQTPRYLIKTRGQQVTLSCSPISGHRSVSWYQQTPGQGLQFLFEYFSETQRNKGNFPGRFSGRQFSNSRSEMNVSTLELGDSALYLCASSLELTEPREQFFGPGTRLTVL.